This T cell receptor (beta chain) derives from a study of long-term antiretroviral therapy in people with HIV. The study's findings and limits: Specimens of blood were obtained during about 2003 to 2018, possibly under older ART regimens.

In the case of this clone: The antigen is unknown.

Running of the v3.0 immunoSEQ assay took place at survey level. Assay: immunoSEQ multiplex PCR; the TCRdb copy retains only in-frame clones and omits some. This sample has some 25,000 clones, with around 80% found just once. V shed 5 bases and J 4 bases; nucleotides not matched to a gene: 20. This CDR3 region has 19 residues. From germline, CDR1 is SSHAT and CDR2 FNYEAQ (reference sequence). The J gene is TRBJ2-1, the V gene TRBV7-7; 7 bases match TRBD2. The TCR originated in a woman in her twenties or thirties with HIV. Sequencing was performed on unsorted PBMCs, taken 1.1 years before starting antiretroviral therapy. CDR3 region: CASSPVVSRAGDLYNEQFF. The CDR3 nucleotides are TGTGCCAGCAGCCCAGTTGTTAGTCGGGCGGGGGATTTATACAATGAGCAGTTCTTC. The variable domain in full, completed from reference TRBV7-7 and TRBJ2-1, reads GAGVSQSPRYKVTKRGQDVTLRCDPISSHATLYWYQQALGQGPEFLTYFNYEAQPDKSGLPSDRFSAERPEGSISTLTIQRTEQRDSAMYRCASSPVVSRAGDLYNEQFFGPGTRLTVL.